Each of the 12 T cell receptor beta chains below was sequenced from the same sample in a study of cytomegalovirus exposure and HLA in healthy donors. PCR employed 60 Vbeta and 13 Jbeta primers. Sequencing was performed with immunoSEQ multiplex PCR; in TCRdb, only in-frame clones are kept and a portion is missing. The table lists tens of thousands of clones, less than 80% of them singletons. The sample comprised PBMCs. The receptor source for this set is a boy between 10 and 17 years old in good health and CMV-seropositive.

The V gene is TRBV21-1, the J gene TRBJ1-2; no DNA check was done on the table's D call, TRBD1. TRBV21-1 is a pseudogene segment. The CDR3 extends over 17 amino acids. The CDR3 loop reads CASRIPRTAWNNYGYTF. The CDR3 DNA reads TGTGCCAGCCGAATACCCCGGACAGCCTGGAATAACTATGGCTACACCTTC.

This clone was found a few times. The rearrangement links TRBV5-4 to TRBJ2-5, with 10 bases matching TRBD1. Germline V gene lookup returns CDR1 SGHNT and CDR2 YYREEE (reference sequence). This CDR3 has 19 amino acids. Trimming took 3 bases from V and 5 from J; bases not matched to a gene: 19. CDR3: CASSSLGQGFRSSGETQYF. Written as DNA, the CDR3 is TGTGCCAGCAGCTCGTTGGGACAGGGGTTCCGTTCTTCGGGGGAGACCCAGTACTTC.

The chain carries TRBV5-1 and TRBJ1-2; TRBD1 aligns across 7 bases. The junction had 6 bases not matched to a gene; V was cut back by 2 bases and J by 2 bases. Germline V gene lookup returns CDR1 SGHRS and CDR2 YFSETQ. There are 15 residues in the CDR3. Here the CDR3 reads CASSFRTGANYGYTF. Written as DNA, the CDR3 is TGCGCCAGCAGCTTCCGGACAGGAGCCAACTATGGCTACACCTTC.

About this clone: One end of the junction fails to match germline, which may point to a read error. V gene TRBV7-9 combines with J gene TRBJ2-7; the D gene is possibly TRBD2 (5 bases). The length of the CDR3 is 16 residues. Germline lookup yields CDR1 SEHNR and CDR2 FQNEAQ (reference sequence). CDR3 sequence: CSSSSDQSRASYEQYF. The CDR3 DNA follows: TGTTCCAGCAGTTCGGACCAATCGAGGGCCTCCTACGAGCAGTACTTC. The full variable domain, rest sourced from reference TRBV7-9 and TRBJ2-7, is DTGVSQNPRHKITKRGQNVTFRCDPISEHNRLYWYRQTLGQGPEFLTYFQNEAQLEKSRLLSDRFSAERPKGSFSTLEIQRTEQGDSAMYLCSSSSDQSRASYEQYFGPGTRLTVT.

The chain carries TRBV7-8 and TRBJ2-7; 8 nucleotides align to TRBD2. Trimming cost V 0 bases and J 3 bases; bases outside gene matches: 4. The CDR3 is made up of 15 amino acids. Germline loops: CDR1 SGHVS, CDR2 FQNEAQ. CDR3 protein: CASSLAGTRSYEQYF. The CDR3 DNA reads TGTGCCAGCAGCTTAGCCGGGACTAGGAGCTACGAGCAGTACTTC.

The chain uses TRBV19 and TRBJ2-2, with 8 bases aligning to TRBD2. The ends lost 5 bases at V and 0 bases at J; junction bases unmatched: 5. CDR1 and CDR2 from the germline V gene are LNHDA and SQIVND (reference sequence). The CDR3 is 16 residues long. The CDR3 bases are TGTGCCAGTAGTGTCTTTAGCGGGACGAACACCGGGGAGCTGTTTTTT. Protein product: CASSVFSGTNTGELFF.

J is TRBJ1-3 and V is TRBV25-1; no definite D call. V lost 1 base to trimming and J lost 2 bases, with 12 bases between them. The length of the CDR3 is 16 residues. Germline loops: CDR1 MGHDK, CDR2 SYGVNS. In DNA, the CDR3 is TGTGCCAGCAGTGAATCCTCGGGGTACCCTGGAAACACCATATATTTT. It yields the protein CASSESSGYPGNTIYF.

V is TRBV7-9 and J is TRBJ2-3, with D tentatively TRBD2 (5 bases). CDR3 size: 14 residues. Germline CDR1 reads SEHNR; CDR2 reads FQNEAQ (reference sequence). Between the trimmed V and J ends, which lost 7 bases and 4 bases, there was a span of 15 bases. The CDR3 here is CASTPRTLPDTQYF. The CDR3 nucleotides are TGTGCCAGCACCCCGCGGACTCTCCCAGATACGCAGTATTTT.

This chain uses TRBV2 with TRBJ1-4, with TRBD1 matching 9 bases. The CDR3 runs 15 residues. The junction had 8 bases not matched to a gene; V was cut back by 9 bases and J by 3 bases. Germline loops: CDR1 SNHLY, CDR2 FYNNEI. CDR3: CARNSGTGPNEKLFF. DNA for the CDR3: TGTGCCAGGAACTCGGGGACAGGGCCTAATGAAAAACTGTTTTTT.

In its sample, this clone was seen a few times. The chain combines TRBV5-4 with TRBJ2-5; maybe TRBD1 (6 bases). V dropped 4 bases and J dropped 4 bases, with 8 bases sitting between them. The CDR3 contains 12 residues. The germline V gene has CDR1 SGHNT and CDR2 YYREEE (reference sequence). CDR3 region: CASSLDRETQYF. As DNA, the CDR3 is TGTGCCAGCAGCCTGGACAGAGAGACCCAGTACTTC.

This clone was seen only once. This chain links TRBV5-1 with TRBJ2-7; 11 positions agree with TRBD2. CDR1 is SGHRS, CDR2 YFSETQ, per germline. After removal of 2 bases from V and 5 bases from J, the junction contained 9 bases not matched to a gene. CDR3 length: 16 amino acids. The CDR3 DNA reads TGCGCCAGCAGCTTCCTCTTAGCGGGAGGGCCCAACGAGCAGTACTTC. Encoded protein: CASSFLLAGGPNEQYF.

This chain links TRBV19 with TRBJ2-4; 10 bases fit TRBD2. The CDR3 loop spans 18 amino acids. The V and J ends lost 3 bases and 1 base, in that order; junction bases with no gene match: 9. Germline CDR1 LNHDA, CDR2 SQIVND (reference sequence). DNA for the CDR3: TGTGCCAGTAGTATCTCAGCGGGAGGGGTTCTGGCCAAAAACATTCAGTACTTC. Residues: CASSISAGGVLAKNIQYF.